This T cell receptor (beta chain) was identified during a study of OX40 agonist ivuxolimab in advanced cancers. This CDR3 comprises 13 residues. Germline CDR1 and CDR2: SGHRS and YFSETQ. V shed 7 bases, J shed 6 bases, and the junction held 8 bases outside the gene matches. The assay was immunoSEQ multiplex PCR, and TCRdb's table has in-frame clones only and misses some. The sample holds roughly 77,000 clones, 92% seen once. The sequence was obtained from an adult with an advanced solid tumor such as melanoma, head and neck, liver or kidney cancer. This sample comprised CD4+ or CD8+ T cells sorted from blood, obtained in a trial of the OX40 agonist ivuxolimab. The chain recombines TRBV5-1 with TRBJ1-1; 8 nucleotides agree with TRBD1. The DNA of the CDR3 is TGCGCCAGCGGTAGAACAGGGGGAGCTGAAGCTTTCTTT. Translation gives CASGRTGGAEAFF.